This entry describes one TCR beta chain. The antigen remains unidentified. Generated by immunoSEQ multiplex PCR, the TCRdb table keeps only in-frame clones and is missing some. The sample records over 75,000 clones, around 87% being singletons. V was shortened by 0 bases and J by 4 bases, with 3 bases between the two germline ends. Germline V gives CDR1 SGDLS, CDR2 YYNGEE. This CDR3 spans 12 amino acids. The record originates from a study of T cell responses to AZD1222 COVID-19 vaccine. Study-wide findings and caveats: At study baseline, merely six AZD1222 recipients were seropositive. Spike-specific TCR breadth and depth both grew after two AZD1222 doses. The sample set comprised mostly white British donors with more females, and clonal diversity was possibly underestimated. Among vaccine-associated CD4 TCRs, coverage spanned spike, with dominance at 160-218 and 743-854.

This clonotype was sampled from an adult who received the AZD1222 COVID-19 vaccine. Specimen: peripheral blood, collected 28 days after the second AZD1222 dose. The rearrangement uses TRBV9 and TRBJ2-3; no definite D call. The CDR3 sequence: CASSVAPDTQYF. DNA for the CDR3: TGTGCCAGCAGCGTAGCCCCAGATACGCAGTATTTT.